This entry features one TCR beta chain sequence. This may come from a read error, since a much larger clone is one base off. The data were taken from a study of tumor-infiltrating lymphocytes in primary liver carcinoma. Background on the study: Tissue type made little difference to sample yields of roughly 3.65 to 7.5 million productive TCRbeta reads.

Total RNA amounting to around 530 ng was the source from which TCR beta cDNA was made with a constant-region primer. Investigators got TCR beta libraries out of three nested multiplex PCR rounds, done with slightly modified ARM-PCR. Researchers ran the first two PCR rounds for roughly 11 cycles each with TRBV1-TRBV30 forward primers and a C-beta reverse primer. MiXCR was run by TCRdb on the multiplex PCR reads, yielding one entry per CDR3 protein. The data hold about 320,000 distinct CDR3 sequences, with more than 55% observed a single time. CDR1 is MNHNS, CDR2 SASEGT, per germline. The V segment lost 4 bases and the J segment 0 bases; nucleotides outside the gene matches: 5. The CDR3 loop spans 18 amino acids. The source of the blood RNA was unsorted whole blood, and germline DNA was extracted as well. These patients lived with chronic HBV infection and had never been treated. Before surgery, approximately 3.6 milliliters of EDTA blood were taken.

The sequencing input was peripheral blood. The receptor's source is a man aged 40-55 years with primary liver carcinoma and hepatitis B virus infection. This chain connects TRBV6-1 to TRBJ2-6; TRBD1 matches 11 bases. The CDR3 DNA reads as TGTGCCAGCAGTGGAAGGGACAGGGGGAGCTCTGGGGCCAACGTCCTGACTTTC. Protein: CASSGRDRGSSGANVLTF.